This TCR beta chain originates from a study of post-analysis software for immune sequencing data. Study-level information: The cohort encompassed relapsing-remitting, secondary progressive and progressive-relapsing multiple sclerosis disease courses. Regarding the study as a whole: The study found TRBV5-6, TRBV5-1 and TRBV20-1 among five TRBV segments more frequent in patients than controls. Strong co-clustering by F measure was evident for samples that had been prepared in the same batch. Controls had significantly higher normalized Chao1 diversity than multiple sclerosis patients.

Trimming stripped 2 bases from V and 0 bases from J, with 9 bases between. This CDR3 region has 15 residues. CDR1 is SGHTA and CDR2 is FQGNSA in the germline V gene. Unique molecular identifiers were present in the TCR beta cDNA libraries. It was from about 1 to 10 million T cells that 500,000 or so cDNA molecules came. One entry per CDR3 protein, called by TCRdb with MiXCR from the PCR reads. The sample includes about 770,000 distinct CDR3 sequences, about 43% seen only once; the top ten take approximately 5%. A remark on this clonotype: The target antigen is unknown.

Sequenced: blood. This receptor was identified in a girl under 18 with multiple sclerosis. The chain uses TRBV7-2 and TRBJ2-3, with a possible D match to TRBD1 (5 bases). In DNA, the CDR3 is TGTGCCAGCAGCTTATCTAGGGGTAGCACAGATACGCAGTATTTT. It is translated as CASSLSRGSTDTQYF.